These 8 T cell receptor beta chains originate from one sample sequenced in a study of T cells in Graves' hyperthyroidism and ophthalmopathy. Template material for amplifying TCR beta CDR3 regions consisted of RNA transcripts. HTBI primers were the set used in a first-round RT-PCR of the TCR CDR3. TCRdb called the multiplex PCR reads again in MiXCR, with one record for every CDR3 protein. The table lists around 660,000 distinct CDR3 sequences, roughly 46% of them singletons. Sequencing used peripheral blood or thyroid tissue (not recorded which). All receptors derive from an adult man with Graves' disease, either hyperthyroidism or ophthalmopathy (not recorded which).

The CDR3 DNA reads as TGTGCCAGCAGCTTGAGGGGGAGGTCAACTAATGAAAAACTGTTTTTT. Amino acids: CASSLRGRSTNEKLFF. V gene TRBV5-6 combines with J gene TRBJ1-4; D possibly corresponds to TRBD1 (6 bases). This CDR3 contains 16 residues. Germline V gene lookup returns CDR1 SGHDT and CDR2 YYEEEE. V lost 1 base and J 0 bases, leaving 10 bases between the germline ends. Variable domain in full (rest from reference TRBV5-6 and TRBJ1-4): DAGVTQSPTHLIKTRGQQVTLRCSPKSGHDTVSWYQQALGQGPQFIFQYYEEEERQRGNFPDRFSGHQFPNYSSELNVNALLLGDSALYLCASSLRGRSTNEKLFFGSGTQLSVL.

This clonotype was recorded once. This chain links TRBV2 with TRBJ1-6, with D perhaps TRBD1 (5 bases). The CDR3 contains 17 residues. V dropped 5 bases and J dropped 5 bases, with 19 bases sitting between them. Germline V gene sequence: CDR1 SNHLY, CDR2 FYNNEI. CDR3 protein: CASSPGRWAGNNSPLHF. In DNA, the CDR3 is TGTGCCAGCAGTCCCGGGCGCTGGGCAGGGAATAATTCACCCCTCCACTTT.

In its sample, this clonotype was seen a few times. The chain employs TRBV7-9 and TRBJ1-6; TRBD1 matches 7 bases. The CDR3 has 15 amino acids. The germline V gene has CDR1 SEHNR and CDR2 FQNEAQ (reference sequence). With 4 bases clipped from V and 10 bases from J, the junction kept 10 bases outside the gene matches. The CDR3 is CASSSAGPGGSPLHF. CDR3 nucleotides: TGTGCCAGCAGCTCAGCTGGGCCAGGGGGATCACCCCTCCACTTT.

As regards this clonotype: A read error may account for a junction end that differs from germline. J is TRBJ1-5 and V is TRBV15, with TRBD1 as a possible D gene (6 bases). This CDR3 comprises 14 residues. In germline, CDR1 is LNHNV, CDR2 YYDKDF (reference sequence). CDR3 amino acids: CASSLGGRGSPQHF. CDR3 sequence (DNA): TGTGCCAGCAGCTTAGGGGGACGGGGCAGCCCCCAGCATTTT.

The chain carries TRBV7-3 and TRBJ1-4; D call uncertain. Per germline, CDR1 SGHTA and CDR2 FQGTGA. V lost 5 bases, J lost 4 bases, and 17 bases lay in between. This CDR3 spans 16 amino acids. The chain's CDR3 is CASSPLLPRGNEKLFF. CDR3 coding DNA: TGTGCCAGCAGCCCCCTTCTGCCCCGGGGTAATGAAAAACTGTTTTTT. Full variable domain (missing parts from reference TRBV7-3 and TRBJ1-4): GAGVSQTPSNKVTEKGKYVELRCDPISGHTALYWYRQSLGQGPEFLIYFQGTGAADDSGLPNDRFFAVRPEGSVSTLKIQRTERGDSAVYLCASSPLLPRGNEKLFFGSGTQLSVL.

This clonotype was found a few times. This chain uses TRBV10-3 with TRBJ2-7, with D perhaps assigned TRBD1 or TRBD2 (5 bases each). The CDR3 length is 15 residues. V lost 1 base and J lost 3, with 13 bases in between. Germline CDR1 ENHRY, CDR2 SYGVKD. The CDR3 region has the DNA TGTGCCATCAGTGAGTTCGGGGACGGAGGCTACGAGCAGTACTTC. Translation gives CAISEFGDGGYEQYF.

The V call is TRBV29-1, the J call TRBJ1-5; TRBD1 is a possible D gene (5 bases). Trimming left V 8 bases short and J 1 base short, with 15 bases between. Germline V gene sequence: CDR1 SQVTM, CDR2 ANQGSEA. The CDR3 has 14 residues. CDR3 residues: CSQAQTASNQPQHF. The CDR3, as DNA: TGCAGCCAAGCCCAGACAGCAAGCAATCAGCCCCAGCATTTT.

V usage is TRBV29-1 and J usage is TRBJ2-7, with unresolved D. The CDR3 covers 12 residues. The germline CDR1 and CDR2 sequences are SQVTM and ANQGSEA. V was clipped by 8 bases and J by 3 bases, with 14 bases between them. The CDR3 DNA reads TGCAGCTTGAGGTCAGATAACTACGAGCAGTACTTC. This gives the protein CSLRSDNYEQYF.